The clone carrying this T cell receptor (beta chain) was recorded once. The data belong to a study of PD-1 blockade in mismatch repair-deficient tumors. With 0 bases removed from V and 5 bases from J, the gap between germline ends came to 7 bases. The CDR3 has 13 amino acids. CDR1 and CDR2 from the germline V gene are SGHNT and YYREEE (reference sequence). Clones were sequenced by immunoSEQ multiplex PCR, and TCRdb holds only the in-frame ones, with some missing. The data show under 150,000 clones, roughly 90% seen once. The TCR was taken from an adult with mismatch repair-deficient cancer. The material was peripheral blood, obtained roughly 70 weeks after starting pembrolizumab. The gene calls are TRBV5-4 and TRBJ2-3; D remains unclear. Written as DNA, the CDR3 is TGTGCCAGCAGCTTGGTGGCCCAAGATACGCAGTATTTT. Translation: CASSLVAQDTQYF.